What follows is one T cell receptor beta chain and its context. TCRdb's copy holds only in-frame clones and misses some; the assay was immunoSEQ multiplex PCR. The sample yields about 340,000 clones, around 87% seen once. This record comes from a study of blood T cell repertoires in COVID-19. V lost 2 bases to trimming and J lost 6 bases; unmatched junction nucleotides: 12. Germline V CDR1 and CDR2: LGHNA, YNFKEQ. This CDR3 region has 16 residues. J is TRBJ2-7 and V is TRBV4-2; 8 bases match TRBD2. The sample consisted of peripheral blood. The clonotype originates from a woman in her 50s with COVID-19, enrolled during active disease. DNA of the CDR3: TGTGCCAGCAGCCAACCCGGGACTAGTTATAAGGGCGAGCAGTACTTC. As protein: CASSQPGTSYKGEQYF.